This T cell receptor beta chain stems from a study of blood T cell repertoires in COVID-19 (dated by TCRdb to 2018 to 2021). Regarding the complete study: Collaborator samples came from the United States, Italy and Spain and covered acute and convalescent phases of COVID-19. The dataset comprised deeply sampled blood TCRbeta repertoires from subjects exposed to, actively infected with, or recovered from COVID-19. The material from the prospective study consisted of cDNA or gDNA derived from T cells, B-cell-depleted T cells, or PBMCs. Sample metadata almost always included a de-identified subject ID, COVID-19 status, age in years and sex. Where HLA class I and class II types were available, the types were taken from metadata supplied by the sample provider, not from assay-based typing. The samples were drawn from two sources: the first 160 participants of the ongoing ImmuneRACE study, and 1,254 subjects contributed by 6 global collaborators. The repertoires were released in a freely available public database intended as a resource for research on the immune response to SARS-CoV-2. The research as a whole found: Clinical and demographic metadata were provided uncurated, with the amount varying by source and participant.

Enrolling through a virtual design, the prospective study's participants ranged in age from roughly 18 to 90 years and lived across 24 United States geographic areas. To assign participants to cohorts, the prospective study relied on clinical history that participants themselves reported in a screening survey and a study questionnaire. ImmuneRACE Cohort 3 recovered participants were defined by two consecutive negative NP/OP PCR tests, healthcare professional clearance, or symptom resolution. Each participant in the prospective study had whole blood, serum and a nasopharyngeal or oropharyngeal swab collected by mobile phlebotomists. Over a 2-month period, participants in the prospective study had the option of providing additional blood draws and questionnaires. Blood samples from the prospective study were shipped frozen or at room temperature prior to DNA extraction. The immunoSEQ Assay, a bias-controlled multiplex PCR, was used to amplify TCRbeta CDR3 regions from genomic DNA. Per the authors' processing: The number of nucleated cells in each sample was estimated by amplification of reference gene primers within the assay. To quantify the absolute abundance of each unique TCRbeta CDR3 rearrangement, sequence reads were collapsed and filtered. For each sample, productive Simpson clonality was calculated by taking the square root of Simpson's diversity index across productive rearrangements. The immuneACCESS repertoire file appears here via TCRdb, limited to in-frame rearrangements. These files lack a portion of the clones; in checked studies, under half of the deficit traces to unresolved V genes, and the cause of the others is not known. V and J calls and clone size are given by that table; D and trimming were obtained from the DNA. Here the sample has some 430,000 clones; about 92% occur a single time. About 0.63% of the sample is taken by the ten largest.

Trimming takes 4 bases from V and 2 bases from J, and the germline ends sit 12 bases apart. The CDR3 runs 14 amino acids, cysteine and phenylalanine included. Of all the DNA, just the CDR3 is kept, 42 bases in frame from base 1. Reading the germline V gene gives CDR1 SGHRS and CDR2 YFSETQ. With regard to this clone: Its antigen remains undetermined. No much larger clonotype is one base removed from it; base qualities were not supplied.

The clonotype was recovered from a man aged 18 to 30 who had recovered from COVID-19. Sample: PBMCs or T cells enriched from blood (not recorded which). In this chain, TRBV5-1 is recombined with TRBJ1-1; the D gene is not confidently resolved. The nucleotides are TGCGCCAGCAGCCACAGCGGACGAAACACTGAAGCTTTCTTT. It specifies CASSHSGRNTEAFF.